A single sample gave rise to the 16 T cell receptor beta chains below, sequenced in a study of cytomegalovirus exposure and HLA in healthy donors. Vbeta (60) and Jbeta (13) primers were used in the PCR. This table comes from immunoSEQ multiplex PCR, and its TCRdb copy is limited to in-frame clones, with some not included. The data hold about 95,000 clones, with nearly 70% observed a single time. The sequenced sample consisted of PBMCs. The receptor set was obtained from a woman between 50 and 59 years old in good health and CMV-seropositive.

The chain links TRBV11-2 to TRBJ1-5, with TRBD1 as a possible D gene (5 bases). The CDR3 covers 14 residues. Germline CDR1 reads SGHAT; CDR2 reads FQNNGV. Trimming shortened V by 4 bases and J by 4 bases, and 11 bases separated the two germline ends. CDR3 bases: TGTGCCAGCAGCTCCTGGGGCGTAAATCAGCCCCAGCATTTT. Residues: CASSSWGVNQPQHF. Based on the CDR3 plus reference TRBV11-2 and TRBJ1-5, the full variable domain is EAGVAQSPRYKIIEKRQSVAFWCNPISGHATLYWYQQILGQGPKLLIQFQNNGVVDDSQLPKDRFSAERLKGVDSTLKIQPAKLEDSAVYLCASSSWGVNQPQHFGDGTRLSIL.

The rearrangement joins TRBV6-1 to TRBJ1-2; D gene unclear. The germline CDR1 and CDR2 sequences are MNHNS and SASEGT. The CDR3 consists of 12 residues. Trimming pared 7 bases from V and 8 bases from J, leaving 14 bases between. The chain's CDR3 is CASNEGLHGYTF. In DNA, the CDR3 is TGTGCCAGCAACGAGGGTCTCCACGGCTACACCTTC.

The rearrangement joins TRBV5-1 to TRBJ1-2; no reliable D call. From germline, CDR1 is SGHRS and CDR2 YFSETQ. V shed 0 bases and J shed 4 bases, with 10 bases lying between them. The CDR3 length is 14 residues. The CDR3 DNA is TGCGCCAGCAGCTTGGAAACGGAGAGCTATGGCTACACCTTC. Amino acids: CASSLETESYGYTF.

The chain has TRBV30 and TRBJ1-2, with D perhaps TRBD1 (5 bases). The CDR3 runs to 13 residues. CDR1 is GTSNPN and CDR2 is SVGIG in the germline V gene (reference sequence). V gave up 0 bases and J gave up 4 bases, with 9 bases separating them. The CDR3 nucleotides are TGTGCCTGGAGTGTAAGGGGCGGCTATGGCTACACCTTC. This encodes CAWSVRGGYGYTF.

The J gene is TRBJ1-2, the V gene TRBV2, with D perhaps TRBD1 (6 bases). This CDR3 spans 14 amino acids. Germline values: CDR1 SNHLY, CDR2 FYNNEI. Trimming pared 1 base from V and 8 bases from J, leaving 14 bases between. The DNA of the CDR3 is TGTGCCAGCAGTGAAGTCCGGGGGGGCTGGGGCTACACCTTC. Residues: CASSEVRGGWGYTF.

This clone was observed once. This chain uses TRBV6-1 with TRBJ2-6; D is uncertain. Looked up from germline, CDR1 is MNHNS and CDR2 is SASEGT. This CDR3 spans 15 amino acids. Trimming took 8 bases from V and 1 from J, leaving 12 bases between them. As DNA, the CDR3 is TGTGCCAGCGGCCCCTTCGTATCTGGGGCCAACGTCCTGACTTTC. The encoded protein is CASGPFVSGANVLTF.

CDR3 residues: CASSLDRGLGTGELFF. CDR3 in DNA: TGTGCCAGCAGCTTAGACAGGGGGCTAGGCACCGGGGAGCTGTTTTTT. The chain carries TRBV7-7 and TRBJ2-2; 9 positions match TRBD1. Germline CDR1 is SSHAT and CDR2 is FNYEAQ (reference sequence). Germline trimming cut 1 base from V and 4 bases from J; bases unmatched to any gene: 4. There are 16 residues in the CDR3. The complete variable domain, with remaining parts taken from reference TRBV7-7 and TRBJ2-2, reads GAGVSQSPRYKVTKRGQDVTLRCDPISSHATLYWYQQALGQGPEFLTYFNYEAQPDKSGLPSDRFSAERPEGSISTLTIQRTEQRDSAMYRCASSLDRGLGTGELFFGEGSRLTVL.

The CDR3 is CSARISETQYF. DNA of the CDR3: TGCAGTGCTAGAATTAGCGAGACCCAGTACTTC. The rearrangement joins TRBV20-1 to TRBJ2-5; D gene ambiguous. Between the trimmed V and J ends, which lost 2 bases and 5 bases, there was a span of 6 bases. The germline V gene encodes CDR1 DFQATT and CDR2 SNEGSKA (reference sequence). CDR3 length: 11 amino acids.

The chain combines TRBV28 with TRBJ1-2; TRBD1 is a possible D gene (5 bases). The germline V gene has CDR1 MDHEN and CDR2 SYDVKM. The CDR3 is 15 residues long. V was cut by 1 base and J by 4 bases, with 13 bases left in between. The CDR3 nucleotides read TGTGCCAGCAGTTTATCCCCCGCAGGGATCTATGGCTACACCTTC. Protein sequence: CASSLSPAGIYGYTF.

This clone was picked up a small number of times. CDR3 nucleotide sequence: TGTGCCAGCAGCTCATCGGGAGCTGAGCACAATGAGCAGTTCTTC. This translates into CASSSSGAEHNEQFF. The chain employs TRBV7-6 and TRBJ2-1; tentatively, D is TRBD2 (6 bases). This CDR3 is 15 amino acids long. V was cut by 4 bases and J by 5 bases, with 15 bases left in between. Germline V gene sequence: CDR1 SGHVS, CDR2 FNYEAQ.

The gene calls are TRBV28 and TRBJ2-1; 11 bases map to TRBD2. Germline lookup yields CDR1 MDHEN and CDR2 SYDVKM. After removal of 3 bases from V and 7 bases from J, the junction contained 5 bases not matched to a gene. The CDR3 loop spans 15 amino acids. CDR3 DNA: TGTGCCAGCAGTTTCTTAGCGGGAGGGAGGAATGAGCAGTTCTTC. This encodes CASSFLAGGRNEQFF.

V and J are TRBV10-2 and TRBJ2-7; TRBD2 matches at 11 bases. Unmatched junction bases numbered 6, after V lost 5 bases and J lost 0 bases. The CDR3 spans 16 residues. Germline V gives CDR1 WSHSY, CDR2 SAAADI. The chain's CDR3 is CASSMIAGGSSYEQYF. DNA for the CDR3: TGCGCCAGCAGTATGATAGCGGGAGGGAGCTCCTACGAGCAGTACTTC.

The chain couples TRBV5-6 to TRBJ2-5; 10 bases are a match to TRBD2. The J call may be faulty, since TRBJ2-7 better matches the DNA end. The germline gives CDR1 SGHDT, CDR2 YYEEEE. The length of the CDR3 is 15 residues. The chain's CDR3 is CASSSSGRALYEQYF. Written as DNA, the CDR3 is TGTGCCAGCAGCTCCAGCGGGAGGGCCCTCTACGAGCAGTACTTC.

The chain has TRBV7-9 and TRBJ2-7; D is unresolved. The CDR3 runs 13 residues. The ends were cut back, 2 bases at V and 6 bases at J, with 11 bases in the middle. Germline V lookup: CDR1 SEHNR, CDR2 FQNEAQ (reference sequence). The CDR3 loop is CASSLTAGSEQYF. CDR3 nucleotides: TGTGCCAGCAGCTTAACGGCAGGTAGCGAGCAGTACTTC.

The rearrangement joins TRBV4-1 to TRBJ2-1; D possibly corresponds to TRBD2 (6 bases). Germline lookup yields CDR1 MGHRA and CDR2 YSYEKL. V was pared by 4 bases and J by 6 bases, with 13 bases between. This CDR3 is 14 amino acids long. The CDR3 reads CASSPAGRTNEQFF. The CDR3 nucleotides are TGCGCCAGCAGCCCCGCGGGGCGTACCAATGAGCAGTTCTTC.

The V gene is TRBV7-9, the J gene TRBJ1-1; 8 bases agree with TRBD1. V was pared by 5 bases and J by 1 base, with 3 bases of the junction left unmatched. Germline V gene lookup returns CDR1 SEHNR and CDR2 FQNEAQ (reference sequence). There are 14 residues in the CDR3. CDR3 residues: CASSLGTGNTEAFF. The DNA for the CDR3 is TGTGCCAGCAGCCTCGGGACAGGGAACACTGAAGCTTTCTTT.